The 20 T cell receptor beta chains below come from one sample, sequenced in a study of naive and memory T cell subsets. The library had UMIs added by 3' ligation of an oligonucleotide to TCR cDNA. Ligated cDNA underwent four rounds of PCR with nested alpha and beta constant region primers and SP2. TCRdb called the 5' RACE reads again in MiXCR, with one record for every CDR3 protein. The sample records approximately 58,000 distinct CDR3 sequences, approximately 6.6% being singletons. Receptors originate from a male donor in good health.

This clonotype was recorded at least ten times. The V gene is TRBV5-4, the J gene TRBJ2-1; 7 bases are a match to TRBD2. The CDR3 runs 12 residues. Germline V gives CDR1 SGHNT, CDR2 YYREEE (reference sequence). The ends lost 2 bases at V and 15 bases at J; junction bases unmatched: 8. The CDR3 bases are TGTGCCAGCAGCTTTTCGGCTAGCGGTCTGTTCTTC. Protein sequence: CASSFSASGLFF. The full variable domain, completed using reference TRBV5-4 and TRBJ2-1, is ETGVTQSPTHLIKTRGQQVTLRCSSQSGHNTVSWYQQALGQGPQFIFQYYREEENGRGNFPPRFSGLQFPNYSSELNVNALELDDSALYLCASSFSASGLFFGPGTRLTVL.

This clonotype has only a few counts. This sequence joins TRBV9 and TRBJ2-7; D remains unclear. V was shortened by 0 bases and J by 0 bases, with 13 bases between the two germline ends. Germline V gene lookup returns CDR1 SGDLS and CDR2 YYNGEE. CDR3 length: 16 amino acids. The CDR3 DNA reads as TGTGCCAGCAGCGTAGGCCCTTCCGGTAGCTCCTACGAGCAGTACTTC. It specifies CASSVGPSGSSYEQYF.

The chain has TRBV10-3 and TRBJ2-1; D not resolved. Trimming stripped 9 bases from V and 5 bases from J, with 8 bases between. The V gene's germline CDR1 is ENHRY and CDR2 SYGVKD. The CDR3 has 11 amino acids. The CDR3 sequence is CAIGRNNEQFF. The CDR3 DNA reads TGTGCCATAGGTAGGAACAATGAGCAGTTCTTC.

This clonotype came up many times. This chain uses TRBV12-3 or TRBV12-4 with TRBJ2-1; D is perhaps TRBD2 (5 bases). Trimming cost V 2 bases and J 5 bases, with 10 bases left between them. CDR3 size: 14 residues. CDR3 sequence (DNA): TGTGCCAGCAGTTTAACCCAGACTAACAATGAGCAGTTCTTC. Its translation: CASSLTQTNNEQFF.

This clonotype was seen only a few times. This sequence joins TRBV5-1 and TRBJ2-1; perhaps TRBD2 as D (5 bases). The length of the CDR3 is 14 residues. Germline V gene data show CDR1 as SGHRS and CDR2 as YFSETQ. The V end lost 5 bases, the J end lost 8 bases, and 17 bases lay between the germline ends. The CDR3 reads CASSSRGAGDEQFF. The CDR3, as DNA: TGCGCCAGCAGTTCCCGTGGAGCCGGGGATGAGCAGTTCTTC.

As for this clonotype: This sequence may be a read error, since a much larger clone differs from it by one base. The V and J genes are TRBV29-1 and TRBJ2-5; 7 bases fit TRBD1. V lost 1 base, J lost 1 base, and 15 bases stayed unmatched. The length of the CDR3 is 18 residues. Germline CDR1 and CDR2: SQVTM and ANQGSEA. This CDR3 is CSVEGLVQGQRLQETQYF. Written as DNA, the CDR3 is TGCAGCGTTGAAGGTCTAGTCCAGGGACAGCGGCTCCAAGAGACCCAGTACTTC.

The rearrangement joins TRBV11-2 to TRBJ2-4, with TRBD1 matching 12 bases. The junction had 29 bases not matched to a gene; V was cut back by 5 bases and J by 3 bases. CDR3 length equals 24 residues. Germline V gene lookup returns CDR1 SGHAT and CDR2 FQNNGV. The CDR3 DNA is TGTGCCAGCAGCATCAAACCCCCGGGACAGGGGGCCCCATTTAGGGGGGACGACAAAAACATTCAGTACTTC. Amino acid sequence: CASSIKPPGQGAPFRGDDKNIQYF.

The chain joins TRBV14 to TRBJ1-2; no clear D gene. The CDR3 sequence is 15 residues long. Trimming removed 4 bases at V and 2 bases at J, with 14 bases between. Germline V CDR1 and CDR2: SGHDN, FVKESK. CDR3 in DNA: TGTGCCAGCAGCCCGCCGGGGATCGCGAACTATGGCTACACCTTC. This translates into CASSPPGIANYGYTF.

This clonotype has more than one count but fewer than ten. The chain joins TRBV12-3 or TRBV12-4 to TRBJ2-1; TRBD2 agrees at 10 bases. Losses at the gene ends were 5 bases for V and 9 bases for J; bases not matched to a gene: 10. There are 15 residues in the CDR3. The CDR3 region has the DNA TGTGCCAGCAGTAACATAGCGGGAGGAGTAGGTGAGCAGTTCTTC. It codes for CASSNIAGGVGEQFF.

This clonotype was found a few times. The V gene is TRBV4-1, the J gene TRBJ2-3; D not certain. V was trimmed by 5 bases and J by 1 base, leaving 16 bases between them. The CDR3 totals 16 residues. Per germline, CDR1 MGHRA and CDR2 YSYEKL. CDR3 amino acids: CASSFQLSRGTDTQYF. DNA for the CDR3: TGCGCCAGCAGCTTTCAGCTATCACGGGGCACAGATACGCAGTATTTT.

This clonotype was recorded at least ten times. The chain is built from TRBV4-1 and TRBJ1-3; D is perhaps TRBD1 (5 bases). Trimming stripped 0 bases from V and 4 bases from J, with 22 bases between. There are 19 residues in the CDR3. Germline lookup yields CDR1 MGHRA and CDR2 YSYEKL. In DNA form, the CDR3 reads TGCGCCAGCAGCCAAGAGGGGCCGAGGGGCGCAACGCTAGGAAACACCATATATTTT. It yields the protein CASSQEGPRGATLGNTIYF.

This rearrangement joins TRBV12-3 or TRBV12-4 to TRBJ1-2; TRBD1 is a possible D gene (6 bases). Trimming took 6 bases from V and 8 from J, leaving 13 bases between them. This CDR3 has 12 residues. In nucleotides, the CDR3 is TGTGCCAGCAGCCGAAACAGGGTGGGCTACACCTTC. Its translation is CASSRNRVGYTF.

This chain joins TRBV6-1 and TRBJ1-6; D remains ambiguous. CDR1 is MNHNS and CDR2 is SASEGT in the germline V gene. V was trimmed by 7 bases and J by 4 bases, leaving 20 bases between them. The CDR3 spans 17 residues. The CDR3 sequence: CASTRRTLTVYNSPLHF. The CDR3 DNA sequence: TGTGCCAGCACCCGGCGGACGCTCACTGTTTATAATTCACCCCTCCACTTT.

This clonotype was observed many times. This rearrangement joins TRBV10-1 to TRBJ1-6, with D possibly matching TRBD1 (5 bases). The CDR3 length is 13 residues. Trimming took off 5 bases at V and 10 bases at J, with 12 bases between the two ends. Germline lookup yields CDR1 WNHNN and CDR2 SYGVQD (reference sequence). Here the CDR3 DNA reads TGCGCCAGCAGTCCAGGGATAGGATCACCCCTCCACTTT. This codes for CASSPGIGSPLHF.

This clonotype occurred a few times. The chain combines TRBV19 with TRBJ1-1, with TRBD1 matching over 7 bases. Germline values: CDR1 LNHDA, CDR2 SQIVND (reference sequence). Trimming cost V 5 bases and J 2 bases; bases outside gene matches: 5. The CDR3 is 14 residues long. Written as DNA, the CDR3 is TGTGCCAGTAGTCCTGGGACAGCTAACACTGAAGCTTTCTTT. Protein product: CASSPGTANTEAFF. Using reference TRBV19 and TRBJ1-1 for the parts outside the CDR3, the full variable domain is DGGITQSPKYLFRKEGQNVTLSCEQNLNHDAMYWYRQDPGQGLRLIYYSQIVNDFQKGDIAEGYSVSREKKESFPLTVTSAQKNPTAFYLCASSPGTANTEAFFGQGTRLTVV.

This clonotype showed up many times. V is TRBV3-1 and J is TRBJ2-5; 10 positions match TRBD1. Germline-derived CDR1 and CDR2 are LGHDT and YNNKEL (reference sequence). V dropped 2 bases and J dropped 5; count of bases not matched to a gene: 5. The CDR3 has 15 amino acids. CDR3 DNA: TGTGCCAGCAGCCAACGGGACAGGGGCTCGGAGACCCAGTACTTC. Protein sequence: CASSQRDRGSETQYF.

The V call is TRBV7-9, the J call TRBJ2-3; no reliable D call. V was pared by 3 bases and J by 1 base, with 14 bases between. CDR1 is SEHNR and CDR2 is FQNEAQ in the germline V gene (reference sequence). The CDR3 contains 16 residues. CDR3 sequence reads: CASSFPTGRGTDTQYF. In DNA, the CDR3 is TGTGCCAGCAGCTTCCCAACCGGTAGGGGCACAGATACGCAGTATTTT.

The chain combines TRBV5-1 with TRBJ2-5; no reliable D call. The CDR3 extends over 14 amino acids. Germline CDR1 is SGHRS and CDR2 is YFSETQ. Trimming cost V 0 bases and J 5 bases, with 11 bases left between them. The CDR3 reads CASSLEWGLETQYF. In nucleotides, the CDR3 is TGCGCCAGCAGCTTGGAATGGGGTTTGGAGACCCAGTACTTC.

This clonotype was observed a handful of times. The chain links TRBV27 to TRBJ2-7; D may correspond to TRBD1 or TRBD2 (5 bases each). The ends were cut back, 3 bases at V and 6 bases at J, with 21 bases in the middle. The CDR3 consists of 16 residues. Germline-derived CDR1 and CDR2 are MNHEY and SMNVEV (reference sequence). This CDR3 reads CASSFLRDGGKSEQYF. DNA of the CDR3: TGTGCCAGCAGTTTTCTTAGGGACGGAGGAAAGAGCGAGCAGTACTTC.

There are many counts of this clonotype. The chain links TRBV6-5 to TRBJ2-7; either TRBD1 or TRBD2 may fit D (5 bases each). V lost 6 bases and J 2 bases, leaving 17 bases between the germline ends. Germline V gene lookup returns CDR1 MNHEY and CDR2 SVGAGI. The CDR3 is 15 amino acids. The CDR3 loop is CASRGLRDPTYEQYF. The CDR3 DNA follows: TGTGCCAGCAGGGGTCTCCGGGACCCGACCTACGAGCAGTACTTC.